The 20 T cell receptor beta chains reported below all come from one sample, sequenced in a study of T cells in localized non-small cell lung cancer. Using immunoSEQ multiplex PCR, the repertoire was profiled, and TCRdb retains in-frame clones only, with some absent. The repertoire consists of about 24,000 clones, with roughly 89% occurring once and the leading ten covering 22%. The starting material was peripheral blood, obtained before any cancer treatment. These TCRs come from a man aged 40 to 69 with stage I squamous cell lung carcinoma.

This clone has a handful of counts. V gene TRBV16 combines with J gene TRBJ1-5; possibly TRBD1 for D (5 bases). This CDR3 spans 13 amino acids. V shed 8 bases and J shed 1 base, with 9 bases lying between them. Germline V gene sequence: CDR1 KGHSY, CDR2 FQNENV. The CDR3 protein is CASSDRSNQPQHF. Written as DNA, the CDR3 is TGTGCCAGCTCCGACAGAAGCAATCAGCCCCAGCATTTT.

The DNA for the CDR3 is TGCGCCAGCAGCCAAGTGGGGTCCTATTACGAGCAGTACTTC. Protein product: CASSQVGSYYEQYF. The chain couples TRBV4-1 to TRBJ2-7; unclear D gene. The length of the CDR3 is 14 residues. Germline loops: CDR1 MGHRA, CDR2 YSYEKL. V was pared by 1 base and J by 4 bases, with 11 bases between.

The chain couples TRBV7-6 to TRBJ2-3, with D tentatively TRBD1 or TRBD2 (5 bases each). Germline V lookup: CDR1 SGHVS, CDR2 FNYEAQ. The CDR3 runs 16 residues. Trimming cost V 5 bases and J 2 bases, with 17 bases left between them. CDR3 nucleotide sequence: TGTGCCAGCAGCCCACAGCCGGGACCCCACACAGATACGCAGTATTTT. Its translation: CASSPQPGPHTDTQYF. Complete variable domain (other parts from reference TRBV7-6 and TRBJ2-3): GAGVSQSPRYKVTKRGQDVALRCDPISGHVSLYWYRQALGQGPEFLTYFNYEAQQDKSGLPNDRFSAERPEGSISTLTIQRTEQRDSAMYRCASSPQPGPHTDTQYFGPGTRLTVL.

The J gene is TRBJ1-3, the V gene TRBV28; tentative D call: TRBD1 (5 bases). The CDR3 is made up of 15 amino acids. V was clipped by 6 bases and J by 0 bases, with 12 bases between them. CDR1 and CDR2 (germline): MDHEN, SYDVKM. CDR3 nucleotides: TGTGCCAGCAGCATCAGGGTTCGCTCTGGAAACACCATATATTTT. Amino acids: CASSIRVRSGNTIYF.

The rearrangement uses TRBV14 and TRBJ2-1; no firm D call. The CDR3 sequence is 13 residues long. With 1 base removed from V and 6 bases from J, the gap between germline ends came to 7 bases. CDR1 and CDR2 (germline): SGHDN, FVKESK. CDR3 amino acids: CASSQVLPNEQFF. CDR3 bases: TGTGCCAGCAGCCAAGTTTTACCCAATGAGCAGTTCTTC.

The V call is TRBV28, the J call TRBJ1-2; a possible D gene is TRBD1 (6 bases). V was shortened by 5 bases and J by 5 bases, with 15 bases between the two germline ends. From germline, CDR1 is MDHEN and CDR2 SYDVKM. There are 14 residues in the CDR3. The CDR3 reads CASSQTGIGYGYTF. DNA for the CDR3: TGTGCCAGCAGTCAAACAGGGATAGGATATGGCTACACCTTC.

The V gene is TRBV6-5, the J gene TRBJ2-1; 11 bases line up with TRBD2. There are 16 residues in the CDR3. CDR1 and CDR2 (germline): MNHEY, SVGAGI. The V segment lost 2 bases and the J segment 10 bases; nucleotides outside the gene matches: 10. CDR3 region: CASSYGIAGGQREQFF. CDR3 coding DNA: TGTGCCAGCAGTTACGGGATAGCGGGGGGGCAGAGGGAGCAGTTCTTC.

V and J are TRBV5-1 and TRBJ2-7, with D perhaps assigned TRBD1 or TRBD2 (6 bases each). Germline values: CDR1 SGHRS, CDR2 YFSETQ. Trimming shortened V by 4 bases and J by 5 bases, and 16 bases separated the two germline ends. The CDR3 is made up of 14 amino acids. In DNA, the CDR3 is TGCGCCAGCAGCCCGGAGGGACAAAGGGACGAGCAGTACTTC. Its translation: CASSPEGQRDEQYF.

This chain connects TRBV29-1 to TRBJ1-5; D unclear. Trimming pared 1 base from V and 2 bases from J, leaving 9 bases between. Per the germline V gene, CDR1 is SQVTM and CDR2 is ANQGSEA. There are 14 residues in the CDR3. The CDR3 protein is CSVEGGGGNQPQHF. CDR3 in DNA: TGCAGCGTTGAAGGCGGTGGAGGCAATCAGCCCCAGCATTTT.

This clone has only a few counts. The V call is TRBV5-6, the J call TRBJ1-1; the match to TRBD1 covers 9 bases. CDR1 is SGHDT and CDR2 is YYEEEE in the germline V gene. V gave up 2 bases and J gave up 6 bases; unmatched junction bases: 14. There are 17 residues in the CDR3. In DNA form, the CDR3 reads TGTGCCAGCAGCTTAATAGGGACAGGGTCAACGGGCGCTGAAGCTTTCTTT. It is translated as CASSLIGTGSTGAEAFF. Full variable domain (rest looked up from reference TRBV5-6 and TRBJ1-1): DAGVTQSPTHLIKTRGQQVTLRCSPKSGHDTVSWYQQALGQGPQFIFQYYEEEERQRGNFPDRFSGHQFPNYSSELNVNALLLGDSALYLCASSLIGTGSTGAEAFFGQGTRLTVV.

This chain joins TRBV7-2 and TRBJ2-1; TRBD1 matches 8 bases. Germline values: CDR1 SGHTA, CDR2 FQGNSA. V shed 1 base and J 9 bases; nucleotides not matched to a gene: 5. The CDR3 loop spans 14 amino acids. The CDR3 here is CASSLGPGTGEQFF. In nucleotides, the CDR3 is TGTGCCAGCAGCTTAGGTCCAGGGACAGGTGAGCAGTTCTTC. Full variable domain (missing parts from reference TRBV7-2 and TRBJ2-1): GAGVSQSPSNKVTEKGKDVELRCDPISGHTALYWYRQSLGQGLEFLIYFQGNSAPDKSGLPSDRFSAERTGGSVSTLTIQRTQQEDSAVYLCASSLGPGTGEQFFGPGTRLTVL.

The CDR3 is CASSQNKHRLIQYF. The DNA of the CDR3 is TGTGCCAGCAGCCAAAACAAACACCGACTTATTCAGTACTTC. The V call is TRBV14, the J call TRBJ2-4; unclear D gene. Germline CDR1 is SGHDN and CDR2 is FVKESK. This CDR3 spans 14 amino acids. V was clipped by 2 bases and J by 10 bases, with 15 bases between them.

This clone appeared once. DNA of the CDR3: TGTGCCAGCAGGTTCACAGGGGGCAACACCGGGGAGCTGTTTTTT. Its protein product is CASRFTGGNTGELFF. This rearrangement joins TRBV5-5 to TRBJ2-2; 9 positions agree with TRBD1. The germline gives CDR1 SGHKS, CDR2 YYEKEE (reference sequence). Trimming cost V 5 bases and J 2 bases; bases outside gene matches: 4. The CDR3 is 15 residues long.

The chain carries TRBV7-2 and TRBJ1-2, with 10 bases aligning to TRBD1. The CDR3 length is 14 residues. Germline trimming cut 1 base from V and 6 bases from J; bases unmatched to any gene: 2. Germline lookup yields CDR1 SGHTA and CDR2 FQGNSA. The CDR3 region is CASSLVGTGDGYTF. For the CDR3, the DNA is TGTGCCAGCAGCTTAGTGGGGACAGGGGATGGCTACACCTTC.

The chain combines TRBV23-1 with TRBJ1-2; TRBD1 matches 8 bases. TRBV23-1 is treated as an ORF (open reading frame) with a function not yet certain. The trim removed 8 bases at V and 2 bases at J, leaving 16 bases unmatched. The CDR3 loop spans 17 amino acids. The CDR3 nucleotides are TGCGCCAGCGCCCCGGAGACAGGGGCCCCTGGGAACTATGGCTACACCTTC. It is translated as CASAPETGAPGNYGYTF.

This clone was picked up one time. The gene calls are TRBV28 and TRBJ1-1; 8 nucleotides line up with TRBD1. The CDR3 runs to 16 residues. The V segment lost 6 bases and the J segment 5 bases; nucleotides outside the gene matches: 14. Germline V gene lookup returns CDR1 MDHEN and CDR2 SYDVKM. The CDR3 spells CASSPPDGTGRTEAFF. The CDR3 coding sequence is TGTGCCAGCAGCCCGCCAGATGGGACAGGCCGAACTGAAGCTTTCTTT.

The chain links TRBV11-2 to TRBJ2-3; D call uncertain. The germline gives CDR1 SGHAT, CDR2 FQNNGV. The CDR3 runs 13 residues. The V end lost 2 bases, the J end lost 0 bases, and 3 bases lay between the germline ends. CDR3 nucleotides: TGTGCCAGCAGCTTACCTAGCACAGATACGCAGTATTTT. Translating gives CASSLPSTDTQYF. The full variable domain, completed using reference TRBV11-2 and TRBJ2-3, is EAGVAQSPRYKIIEKRQSVAFWCNPISGHATLYWYQQILGQGPKLLIQFQNNGVVDDSQLPKDRFSAERLKGVDSTLKIQPAKLEDSAVYLCASSLPSTDTQYFGPGTRLTVL.

J is TRBJ2-5 and V is TRBV14; TRBD1 or TRBD2 may be the D gene (5 bases each). The CDR3 sequence is 15 residues long. Germline V CDR1 and CDR2: SGHDN, FVKESK. With 0 bases removed from V and 4 bases from J, the gap between germline ends came to 12 bases. The CDR3 spells CASSQDSQGRETQYF. In DNA, the CDR3 is TGTGCCAGCAGCCAAGACTCGCAGGGACGAGAGACCCAGTACTTC. Full variable domain (outside the CDR3, taken from reference TRBV14 and TRBJ2-5): EAGVTQFPSHSVIEKGQTVTLRCDPISGHDNLYWYRRVMGKEIKFLLHFVKESKQDESGMPNNRFLAERTGGTYSTLKVQPAELEDSGVYFCASSQDSQGRETQYFGPGTRLLVL.

CDR3 nucleotides: TGTGCCAGCAGGGACACGAACTACGAGCAGTACTTC. This translates into CASRDTNYEQYF. The V call is TRBV2, the J call TRBJ2-7; possibly TRBD1 for D (5 bases). The germline V and J ends were trimmed by 6 bases and 3 bases, with 9 bases remaining between them. CDR3 length: 12 residues. The germline gives CDR1 SNHLY, CDR2 FYNNEI. Complete variable domain (other parts from reference TRBV2 and TRBJ2-7): EPEVTQTPSHQVTQMGQEVILRCVPISNHLYFYWYRQILGQKVEFLVSFYNNEISEKSEIFDDQFSVERPDGSNFTLKIRSTKLEDSAMYFCASRDTNYEQYFGPGTRLTVT.

The rearrangement joins TRBV18 to TRBJ2-7; TRBD2 agrees at 10 bases. Trimming cost V 0 bases and J 0 bases; bases outside gene matches: 2. This CDR3 has 16 amino acids. The germline V gene has CDR1 KGHSH and CDR2 LQKENI. In DNA form, the CDR3 reads TGTGCCAGCTCACCACCAGGGACTAGCGCCTCCTACGAGCAGTACTTC. Translated, it gives CASSPPGTSASYEQYF.